The clone carrying this TCR beta chain occurred many times. No antigen is known for it. The data were taken from a study of CD8 T cells in ankylosing spondylitis. Germline CDR1 and CDR2: MNHEY and SVGEGT. V shed 7 bases and J shed 4 bases, with 11 bases lying between them. The CDR3 loop spans 13 amino acids. Preparation of TCR beta libraries was done by quantitative 5'-RACE with molecular barcodes. Via MiXCR, TCRdb re-called the 5' RACE reads, giving one row per CDR3 protein. The table includes around 150,000 distinct CDR3 sequences, roughly 10% detected once. General study findings and limits: Clones tied to disease were said to be significantly enriched in matched ankylosing spondylitis synovial fluid. Some of the motif variants had earlier been found in reactive arthritis patients' fluid and blood.

This clonotype was sampled from a male donor with ankylosing spondylitis or in good health (not recorded which). The V and J genes are TRBV6-2 or TRBV6-3 and TRBJ2-1; D is perhaps TRBD1 (6 bases). The sample taken for sequencing was blood, either unsorted or a sorted T cell fraction (not recorded which). CDR3 sequence: CASTQDSYNEQFF. The DNA for the CDR3 is TGTGCCAGCACCCAGGACAGTTACAATGAGCAGTTCTTC.